Presented here are 4 T cell receptor beta chains from one specimen sequenced in a study of memory CD4+ T cells and cytomegalovirus serostatus. Assay used: immunoSEQ multiplex PCR; TCRdb lists only in-frame clones, some missing. The sample holds 25,000 to 30,000 clones, roughly 80% seen once. Single viable CD3+CD4+CD8-CD45RO+ cells were sorted as the memory CD4+ T cells. Material for sequencing was memory CD4+ T cells from blood. Receptors were obtained from an adult in good health and CMV-seronegative.

The J gene is TRBJ2-7, the V gene TRBV5-5; no clear D gene. The CDR3 spans 14 residues. The germline gives CDR1 SGHKS, CDR2 YYEKEE (reference sequence). V lost 2 bases and J lost 5, with 14 bases in between. This chain's CDR3 is CASSFSGQQHEQYF. The CDR3 DNA is TGTGCCAGCAGCTTTTCGGGTCAGCAGCACGAGCAGTACTTC.

V gene TRBV19 combines with J gene TRBJ2-3, with D possibly matching TRBD1 (6 bases). The V end was cut by 3 bases, the J end by 5 bases, with 15 bases between. Germline CDR1 LNHDA, CDR2 SQIVND (reference sequence). This CDR3 has 15 amino acids. The CDR3 loop is CASSMQGMVLDTQYF. DNA of the CDR3: TGTGCCAGTAGTATGCAGGGGATGGTATTAGATACGCAGTATTTT.

This clone appeared once. The rearrangement joins TRBV18 to TRBJ2-3, with 7 bases aligning to TRBD1. V was clipped by 6 bases and J by 7 bases; unmatched bases: 7. The CDR3 sequence is 13 residues long. CDR1 KGHSH and CDR2 LQKENI come from the germline V gene. This CDR3 is CASSYDRVNTQYF. CDR3 nucleotide sequence: TGTGCCAGCTCTTACGACAGGGTAAATACGCAGTATTTT.

This clone turned up a few times. The rearrangement uses TRBV7-2 and TRBJ1-3, with 9 bases matching TRBD1. The CDR3 totals 14 residues. In germline, CDR1 is SGHTA, CDR2 FQGNSA. The trim removed 6 bases at V and 7 bases at J, leaving 7 bases unmatched. In nucleotides, the CDR3 is TGTGCCAGCAGTTTTACAGGGGGCCCGAACACCATATATTTT. Translated: CASSFTGGPNTIYF.